The rows below give T cell receptor beta chains drawn from one sample of a study of CD4 T cells in relation to SARS-CoV-2 and coronaviruses. No antigen is known for these receptors. Produced via immunoSEQ multiplex PCR; TCRdb's table is partial and in-frame only. The sample holds 14,000 or so clones, about 73% seen once. Sequenced input: CD4+ T cells from PBMCs, cultured in vitro. The receptors were sampled from a human donor in good health. CDR3s include the opening cysteine and the closing phenylalanine or tryptophan. Fields, in order: J gene, V gene, D gene, clone size, CDR3 DNA, CDR3 protein. A D gene is named only where the DNA matches it firmly. Rows may omit the clone size; those that give it use once, few, many or a size class.

J: TRBJ2-6; V: TRBV19; D: TRBD1; size: .; DNA: TGTGCCAGTACCAGGGGACAGGGGAGTTCTGGGGCCAACGTCCTGACTTTC; CDR3: CASTRGQGSSGANVLTF
J: TRBJ2-5; V: TRBV19; D: TRBD1; size: .; DNA: TGTGCCAGTAGTACGACAGGGGTCATGGAGACCCAGTACTTC; CDR3: CASSTTGVMETQYF
J: TRBJ2-5; V: TRBV18; D: .; size: .; DNA: TGTGCCAGCTCACCTATGGCCAGGTCCCAAGAGACCCAGTACTTC; CDR3: CASSPMARSQETQYF
J: TRBJ2-3; V: TRBV4-1; D: .; size: .; DNA: TGCGCCAGCAGCCGTCCCGGCGGCAGATCCCAAATAACTAGCACAGATACGCAGTATTTT; CDR3: CASSRPGGRSQITSTDTQYF
J: TRBJ2-7; V: TRBV19; D: TRBD1; size: .; DNA: TGTGCCAGCCGGGACAGCGGTTCCTACGAGCAGTACTTC; CDR3: CASRDSGSYEQYF
J: TRBJ2-1; V: TRBV19; D: .; size: .; DNA: TGTGCCAGTAGTTTTCAGGGGGGTATGCAGTTCTTC; CDR3: CASSFQGGMQFF
J: TRBJ2-1; V: TRBV2; D: .; size: .; DNA: TGTGCCAGCCGCCTCAATGAGCAGTTCTTC; CDR3: CASRLNEQFF
J: TRBJ1-5; V: TRBV12-5; D: TRBD1; size: .; DNA: TGTGCTAGTGGTTTGGTACTGGGGACAGGGGGCATTGGTCAGCCCCAGCATTTT; CDR3: CASGLVLGTGGIGQPQHF
J: TRBJ2-7; V: TRBV3-1/TRBV3-2; D: .; size: once; DNA: TGTGCCAGCAGCCAAGCTCCGTTCAGCGGGTGGTCTACTTACGAGCAGTACTTC; CDR3: CASSQAPFSGWSTYEQYF
J: TRBJ2-7; V: TRBV15; D: .; size: .; DNA: TGTGCCACCAGCAGAGAGAATCAGGACTACGAGCAGTACTTC; CDR3: CATSRENQDYEQYF
J: TRBJ2-7; V: TRBV12-3/TRBV12-4; D: .; size: .; DNA: TGTGCCAGCAGTTTAGGGGAAGGCGAGCAGTACTTC; CDR3: CASSLGEGEQYF
J: TRBJ1-2; V: TRBV29-1; D: .; size: .; DNA: TGCAGCGTTGGTGTTGAGGGAGGCTATGGCTACACCTTC; CDR3: CSVGVEGGYGYTF
J: TRBJ2-5; V: TRBV20-1; D: .; size: .; DNA: TGCAGTGCTAACCCATCTGAGACCCAGTACTTC; CDR3: CSANPSETQYF
J: TRBJ2-2; V: TRBV11-3; D: TRBD2; size: .; DNA: TGTGCCAGCAGCTCCCCCGGCGGGAGGAGCGCCGGGGAGCTGTTTTTT; CDR3: CASSSPGGRSAGELFF
J: TRBJ2-1; V: TRBV5-1; D: TRBD1; size: few; DNA: TGCGCCAGCAGCCCGCTGGACAGGTCCAATGAGCAGTTCTTC; CDR3: CASSPLDRSNEQFF
J: TRBJ2-3; V: TRBV6-2/TRBV6-3; D: .; size: .; DNA: TGTGCCAGCAGTCCGCCGGGCACAGATACGCAGTATTTT; CDR3: CASSPPGTDTQYF
J: TRBJ2-4; V: TRBV6-6; D: TRBD2; size: .; DNA: TGTGCCAGCGGGGAGCGGGACCTAGCCAAAAACATTCAGTACTTC; CDR3: CASGERDLAKNIQYF
J: TRBJ2-7; V: TRBV18; D: .; size: few; DNA: TGTGCCAGCTCACCCGTTCGCGACGAGCAGTACTTC; CDR3: CASSPVRDEQYF
J: TRBJ2-2; V: TRBV15; D: TRBD2; size: .; DNA: TGTGCCACCAGCAGAGTCCCGGGAGGGGGTGGCGGGGAGCTGTTTTTT; CDR3: CATSRVPGGGGGELFF
J: TRBJ2-7; V: TRBV4-1; D: .; size: .; DNA: TGCGCCAGCAGCCGAATGCACGACGTATCCTACGAGCAGTACTTC; CDR3: CASSRMHDVSYEQYF
J: TRBJ2-5; V: TRBV5-1; D: TRBD2; size: .; DNA: TGCGCCAGCAGCTTGGCTCGCGGGAGACGTGTAGAGACCCAGTACTTC; CDR3: CASSLARGRRVETQYF
J: TRBJ2-3; V: TRBV11-2; D: .; size: once; DNA: TGTGCCAGCAGCTTAGGCCGGGAGCGAATGGGGACGCAGTATTTT; CDR3: CASSLGRERMGTQYF
J: TRBJ2-2; V: TRBV6-5; D: .; size: .; DNA: TGTGCCAGCTCTTGGGGCGAGGGCACCGGGGAGCTGTTTTTT; CDR3: CASSWGEGTGELFF
J: TRBJ1-1; V: TRBV4-1; D: TRBD1; size: .; DNA: TGCGCCAGCAGCCCGGCCCACAGGGGGCGCAGCACTGAAGCTTTCTTT; CDR3: CASSPAHRGRSTEAFF
J: TRBJ2-7; V: TRBV10-2; D: TRBD1; size: .; DNA: TGCGCCAGCAATCCCAACTCCGGGACAGGGGGCCACGAGCAGTACTTC; CDR3: CASNPNSGTGGHEQYF
J: TRBJ2-1; V: TRBV29-1; D: TRBD2; size: .; DNA: TGCAGCGTCGGGGGACTAGCGGGAGGGCCGGAGGTTCTGTTCTTC; CDR3: CSVGGLAGGPEVLFF
J: TRBJ2-3; V: TRBV18; D: TRBD2; size: .; DNA: TGTGCCAGCTCACCCATAGCGGGAGGGCCCACAGATACGCAGTATTTT; CDR3: CASSPIAGGPTDTQYF
J: TRBJ1-5; V: TRBV6-5; D: TRBD1; size: .; DNA: TGTGCCAGCAGCCCCAGTGGGACAGACAATCAGCCCCAGCATTTT; CDR3: CASSPSGTDNQPQHF
J: TRBJ1-6; V: TRBV23-1; D: TRBD1; size: .; DNA: TGCGCCAGCACCCCCGGCACAGGGGGATTAGGTTGGGTTTCCCTCCACTTT; CDR3: CASTPGTGGLGWVSLHF
J: TRBJ2-7; V: TRBV3-1/TRBV3-2; D: TRBD2; size: .; DNA: TGTGCCAGCAGCCAAGAGGCCCGGACTAGCGGGAGGCAACACGAGCAGTACTTC; CDR3: CASSQEARTSGRQHEQYF
J: TRBJ1-5; V: TRBV19; D: .; size: .; DNA: TGTGCCAGTAGTATAATGGAAGGGTCTAATCAGCCCCAGCATTTT; CDR3: CASSIMEGSNQPQHF
J: TRBJ2-5; V: TRBV25-1; D: .; size: once; DNA: TGTGCCAGCAACACAGGGATTGGAGAGACCCAGTACTTC; CDR3: CASNTGIGETQYF
J: TRBJ2-6; V: TRBV28; D: TRBD1; size: .; DNA: TGTGCCAGCAGACAACCGGGACAGGCCATCCCTGGGGCCAACGTCCTGACTTTC; CDR3: CASRQPGQAIPGANVLTF